The rows below give T cell receptor beta chains drawn from one sample of a study of T cell responses to AZD1222 COVID-19 vaccine. Sequencing was performed with immunoSEQ multiplex PCR; in TCRdb, only in-frame clones are kept and a portion is missing. The table lists about 110,000 clones, roughly 88% of them singletons, with approximately 5.4% in the top ten. The source material was peripheral blood, sampled on day 0 of AZD1222 vaccination. These receptors all come from an adult in good health. CDR3s include the opening cysteine and the closing phenylalanine or tryptophan. A row's size may be missing; if present it is once, few, many or a size class.

clone_size	v_call	cdr3_aa
NA	TRBV10-3	CAISGHGGNYEQYF
once	TRBV7-7	CASSRGWYEQYF
NA	TRBV3-1/TRBV3-2	CASSQAAGRSQETQYF
NA	TRBV4-1	CASSQGLAYEQYF
NA	TRBV12-5	CASGLVPSYEQYF
NA	TRBV10-3	CAIKGLAGGPREDTQYF
NA	TRBV10-2	CASSVRDQPQHF
NA	TRBV18	CASSTTGGSYNSPLHF
NA	TRBV10-3	CAISAGASSGNTIYF
NA	TRBV7-9	CASIEREPIDTQYF
many	TRBV5-6	CASSLVQGDTGELFF
NA	TRBV19	CASSISGTDQQPQHF